Following are 20 T cell receptor beta chains from one sample sequenced in a study of beta chain features in type 1 diabetes. Notes on the study in general: Across all four CD4+ subsets, people with type 1 diabetes showed modestly shorter TCRB CDR3s.

The entirety of the isolated RNA underwent reverse transcription, so expressed TCRB transcripts were sequenced. Here immunoSEQ multiplex PCR was the method, and the copy in TCRdb shows in-frame clones only, minus some. The sample contains 150,000 to 180,000 clones, around a tenth of which appear only once. Which antigens these TCRs recognize remains unknown. The specimen sequenced was central memory CD4+ T cells from blood. All receptors come from a man aged 25-45 years with type 1 diabetes.

There are a few counts of this clone. The V and J genes are TRBV30 and TRBJ2-6; the D is unclear. The CDR3 loop spans 13 amino acids. The V gene's germline CDR1 is GTSNPN and CDR2 SVGIG (reference sequence). Between the trimmed V and J ends, which lost 4 bases and 0 bases, there was a span of 4 bases. CDR3 protein: CAWTLSGANVLTF. The DNA for the CDR3 is TGTGCCTGGACTCTCTCTGGGGCCAACGTCCTGACTTTC.

This clone showed up just a few times. The chain is built from TRBV4-2 and TRBJ1-5; 7 positions agree with TRBD1. Germline V lookup: CDR1 LGHNA, CDR2 YNFKEQ. The CDR3 is 16 amino acids. J was trimmed by 2 bases and V by 4 bases; bases with no gene match: 8. CDR3 protein: CASSPDLGQGNQPQHF. CDR3 DNA: TGTGCCAGCAGCCCGGACCTCGGACAGGGCAATCAGCCCCAGCATTTT.

The chain links TRBV4-2 to TRBJ2-7; D remains ambiguous. V lost 5 bases, J lost 3 bases, and 11 bases lay in between. The CDR3 is 13 amino acids. Germline CDR1 reads LGHNA; CDR2 reads YNFKEQ. DNA for the CDR3: TGTGCCAGCAGCTCCGACATAGTCTACGAGCAGTACTTC. This gives the protein CASSSDIVYEQYF.

V is TRBV28 and J is TRBJ2-7; 9 positions match TRBD2. Germline loops: CDR1 MDHEN, CDR2 SYDVKM. Unmatched junction bases numbered 7, after V lost 6 bases and J lost 7 bases. The CDR3 consists of 13 residues. The CDR3 DNA follows: TGTGCCAGCAGGCGGGAGGGCCTTGGGGAGCAGTACTTC. It codes for CASRREGLGEQYF.

This clone was picked up a small number of times. Other DNA sequences in the sample encode the same CDR3. The chain employs TRBV20-1 and TRBJ2-7; tentatively, D is TRBD1 (6 bases). The CDR3 has 11 residues. CDR1 and CDR2 from the germline V gene are DFQATT and SNEGSKA (reference sequence). Trimming stripped 6 bases from V and 2 bases from J, with 8 bases between. The CDR3 sequence is CSAQGTYEQYF. The CDR3 region has the DNA TGCAGTGCACAGGGAACCTACGAGCAGTACTTC.

J is TRBJ2-1 and V is TRBV7-9; perhaps TRBD1 as D (5 bases). CDR3 length equals 12 residues. The V end lost 0 bases, the J end lost 9 bases, and 6 bases lay between the germline ends. Looked up from germline, CDR1 is SEHNR and CDR2 is FQNEAQ (reference sequence). The CDR3 is CASSLAQGEQFF. CDR3 bases: TGTGCCAGCAGCTTAGCCCAGGGTGAGCAGTTCTTC.

This clone came up a few times. The V and J genes are TRBV7-2 and TRBJ2-1; no clear D. The CDR3 loop spans 12 amino acids. The germline V and J ends were trimmed by 10 bases and 6 bases, with 13 bases remaining between them. CDR1 and CDR2 (germline): SGHTA, FQGNSA. CDR3 DNA: TGTGCCACTTCACTCCCGCCCAATGAGCAGTTCTTC. It is translated as CATSLPPNEQFF.

The rearrangement links TRBV7-3 to TRBJ2-7; no reliable D call. Trimming removed 1 base at V and 3 bases at J, with 10 bases between. Germline-derived CDR1 and CDR2 are SGHTA and FQGTGA. The length of the CDR3 is 14 residues. The CDR3 spells CASSLIWPNYEQYF. In DNA, the CDR3 is TGTGCCAGCAGCTTAATCTGGCCCAACTACGAGCAGTACTTC. Complete variable domain (other parts from reference TRBV7-3 and TRBJ2-7): GAGVSQTPSNKVTEKGKYVELRCDPISGHTALYWYRQSLGQGPEFLIYFQGTGAADDSGLPNDRFFAVRPEGSVSTLKIQRTERGDSAVYLCASSLIWPNYEQYFGPGTRLTVT.

J is TRBJ2-1 and V is TRBV7-9; 13 nucleotides match TRBD2. The CDR3 runs 13 residues. CDR1 SEHNR and CDR2 FQNEAQ come from the germline V gene (reference sequence). V lost 7 bases and J lost 10; bases outside the gene matches: 4. The CDR3 loop reads CASNGLAGDEQFF. The CDR3 DNA is TGTGCCAGCAACGGACTAGCGGGAGACGAGCAGTTCTTC.

This chain connects TRBV27 to TRBJ2-1; TRBD2 matches at 9 bases. Germline V gene lookup returns CDR1 MNHEY and CDR2 SMNVEV (reference sequence). V gave up 7 bases and J gave up 3 bases; unmatched junction bases: 10. The CDR3 sequence is 16 residues long. The chain's CDR3 is CASITSGFTLYNEQFF. The CDR3 DNA follows: TGTGCCAGCATTACTAGCGGGTTTACCCTCTACAATGAGCAGTTCTTC.

This clone occurred a few times. The gene calls are TRBV18 and TRBJ2-1, with D perhaps matching TRBD2 (6 bases). This CDR3 region has 15 residues. Trimming cost V 1 base and J 4 bases, with 11 bases left between them. Germline assignment: CDR1 KGHSH and CDR2 LQKENI. The CDR3 coding sequence is TGTGCCAGCTCACCACGGGCGGGGCCTTACAATGAGCAGTTCTTC. This codes for CASSPRAGPYNEQFF. Full variable domain (remainder filled in from reference TRBV18 and TRBJ2-1): NAGVMQNPRHLVRRRGQEARLRCSPMKGHSHVYWYRQLPEEGLKFMVYLQKENIIDESGMPKERFSAEFPKEGPSILRIQQVVRGDSAAYFCASSPRAGPYNEQFFGPGTRLTVL.

The rearrangement joins TRBV9 to TRBJ2-7, with D perhaps TRBD2 (5 bases). The ends were cut back, 0 bases at V and 2 bases at J, with 21 bases in the middle. Per the germline V gene, CDR1 is SGDLS and CDR2 is YYNGEE. This CDR3 region has 18 residues. For the CDR3, the DNA is TGTGCCAGCAGCGTAGGCCTCGACCCGGGCTACGGGACCTACGAGCAGTACTTC. This sequence encodes CASSVGLDPGYGTYEQYF.

V is TRBV28 and J is TRBJ2-7; D gene unclear. The ends were cut back, 9 bases at V and 0 bases at J, with 12 bases in the middle. The CDR3 contains 13 residues. Germline CDR1 and CDR2: MDHEN and SYDVKM. CDR3 amino acids: CASYRDTSYEQYF. The DNA of the CDR3 is TGTGCCAGTTATCGAGATACCTCCTACGAGCAGTACTTC.

The chain combines TRBV7-2 with TRBJ2-7; D not certain. Per the germline V gene, CDR1 is SGHTA and CDR2 is FQGNSA. The CDR3 spans 15 residues. V gave up 0 bases and J gave up 4 bases, with 13 bases separating them. CDR3 region: CASSLAAQTQYEQYF. The CDR3, as DNA: TGTGCCAGCAGCTTAGCCGCACAGACCCAATACGAGCAGTACTTC.

J is TRBJ2-7 and V is TRBV30; 8 bases are shared with TRBD2. The length of the CDR3 is 14 residues. Trimming removed 3 bases from V and 2 bases from J; junction bases left unmatched: 6. From germline, CDR1 is GTSNPN and CDR2 SVGIG (reference sequence). The DNA of the CDR3 is TGTGCCTGGAGGAGCGGGAGAGGGCCCTACGAGCAGTACTTC. The encoded protein is CAWRSGRGPYEQYF.

This chain links TRBV18 with TRBJ2-7, with D perhaps matching TRBD1 (5 bases). CDR3 size: 15 residues. Looked up from germline, CDR1 is KGHSH and CDR2 is LQKENI. V lost 6 bases and J 2 bases, leaving 17 bases between the germline ends. CDR3 protein: CASSLTEGATYEQYF. The DNA of the CDR3 is TGTGCCAGCTCCCTTACCGAAGGGGCCACCTACGAGCAGTACTTC. The complete variable domain, with remaining parts taken from reference TRBV18 and TRBJ2-7, reads NAGVMQNPRHLVRRRGQEARLRCSPMKGHSHVYWYRQLPEEGLKFMVYLQKENIIDESGMPKERFSAEFPKEGPSILRIQQVVRGDSAAYFCASSLTEGATYEQYFGPGTRLTVT.

The chain employs TRBV4-2 and TRBJ2-7; 9 nucleotides line up with TRBD2. Germline values: CDR1 LGHNA, CDR2 YNFKEQ. This CDR3 is built from 14 residues. V lost 2 bases, J lost 2 bases, and 1 base stayed unmatched. The CDR3: CASSQSGRPYEQYF. The CDR3 DNA sequence: TGTGCCAGCAGCCAAAGCGGGAGGCCCTACGAGCAGTACTTC.

This clone was found a few times. The V and J genes are TRBV15 and TRBJ1-5, with TRBD1 matching over 12 bases. Germline V CDR1 and CDR2: LNHNV, YYDKDF (reference sequence). The CDR3 totals 19 residues. The ends lost 7 bases at V and 3 bases at J; junction bases unmatched: 16. The CDR3 loop is CATTESRDRGRGDNQPQHF. In DNA, the CDR3 is TGTGCCACCACCGAGTCCCGGGACAGGGGGCGAGGGGACAATCAGCCCCAGCATTTT.

In this sample, this clone turned up a few times. V gene TRBV7-6 combines with J gene TRBJ2-5; TRBD2 might be the D (5 bases). V gave up 0 bases and J gave up 4 bases, with 18 bases separating them. Germline V gene data show CDR1 as SGHVS and CDR2 as FNYEAQ. This CDR3 has 17 residues. DNA for the CDR3: TGTGCCAGCAGCTTAGCACTCTCTGGATCTGCGGGAGAGACCCAGTACTTC. This translates into CASSLALSGSAGETQYF.

This clone was seen only a few times. V gene TRBV29-1 combines with J gene TRBJ2-7, with 8 bases fitting TRBD2. V was clipped by 8 bases and J by 0 bases; unmatched bases: 3. The germline CDR1 and CDR2 sequences are SQVTM and ANQGSEA. The CDR3 totals 12 residues. The chain's CDR3 is CSYSGDSYEQYF. The CDR3 DNA sequence: TGCAGCTATAGCGGGGACTCCTACGAGCAGTACTTC.